This entry is about one T cell receptor beta chain. The data originate from a study of technical replicates of blood from several donors. CDR1 and CDR2 from the germline V gene are MNHEY and SVGAGI. The V end was cut by 8 bases, the J end by 1 base, with 14 bases between. This CDR3 is built from 15 residues. TCRdb's copy holds only in-frame clones and misses some; the assay was immunoSEQ multiplex PCR. This sample has about 73,000 clones, with just over 90% found just once. Sequencing was carried out using T cells isolated from PBMCs. The genes are TRBV6-5 and TRBJ2-2, with a possible D match to TRBD2 (5 bases). The receptor was isolated from a human donor in good health. Here the CDR3 DNA reads TGTGCCAGCCGTTTGCGAGGGTTGAACACCGGGGAGCTGTTTTTT. It is translated as CASRLRGLNTGELFF.